What follows describes a single T cell receptor (beta chain). The antigen is unknown. In the PCR, 60 Vbeta and 13 Jbeta primers were used. Libraries were prepared by immunoSEQ multiplex PCR; TCRdb keeps only in-frame clonotypes and omits some of them. The sample has about 130,000 clones, approximately 87% seen once. Germline V gives CDR1 MDHEN, CDR2 SYDVKM. This CDR3 contains 15 residues. The V gene end was trimmed by 9 bases and the J gene end by 11 bases; junction bases not matched to a gene: 18. The sample is drawn from a study of cytomegalovirus exposure and HLA in healthy donors. The study, taken as a whole, reports: Researchers had no immune exposure information except CMV serostatus available. Most TCRs appeared rarely, but some public TCRs recurred in many donors.

Source material: PBMCs. The chain carries TRBV28 and TRBJ2-7, with 11 positions matching TRBD1. This sequence originates from a woman in her 30s in good health and CMV-seronegative. In DNA form, the CDR3 reads TGTGCCAGTTGGGGACAGGGGGTAAAGGTGCGGAACGAGTACTTC. Amino acid sequence: CASWGQGVKVRNEYF.